This TCR beta chain was captured by sequencing in a study of shared clonotypes between healthy human individuals. Germline lookup yields CDR1 SGHNT and CDR2 YYREEE (reference sequence). CDR3 size: 14 residues. Trimming pared 0 bases from V and 7 bases from J, leaving 10 bases between. Repertoires were generated with immunoSEQ multiplex PCR, while TCRdb's copy carries only in-frame clones and drops some. Of under 2,500,000 clones listed, approximately 94% are singletons. The chain recombines TRBV5-4 with TRBJ1-4; D is undetermined. Sequencing was performed on naive CD4+ T cells sorted from blood. Subset specified: CD45RA+ positively selected. The origin of this receptor is a man between 18 and 29 years old in good health. The CDR3 coding sequence is TGTGCCAGCAGCTTGGGCGGGCAGTTTGAAAAACTGTTTTTT. Translation gives CASSLGGQFEKLFF.